Below are 3 T cell receptor beta chains sequenced from a single sample in a study of cytomegalovirus exposure and HLA in healthy donors. The PCR made use of 60 Vbeta and 13 Jbeta primers. Using immunoSEQ multiplex PCR, the repertoire was profiled, and TCRdb retains in-frame clones only, with some absent. The sample yields over 110,000 clones, around 75% seen once. Sequencing input: PBMCs. Every receptor here comes from a female donor in good health and CMV-seronegative.

This clone has a count of ten or more. The chain carries TRBV4-3 and TRBJ1-5, with a tentative D call TRBD1 (6 bases). Trimming removed 0 bases at V and 0 bases at J, with 15 bases between. There are 18 residues in the CDR3. The germline gives CDR1 LGHNA, CDR2 YSLEER. The CDR3: CASSQDIQDSYSNQPQHF. CDR3 nucleotides: TGCGCCAGCAGCCAAGATATCCAGGACAGTTATAGCAATCAGCCCCAGCATTTT.

CDR3 region: CSVWGVEGGGELFF. For the CDR3, the DNA is TGCAGCGTCTGGGGAGTGGAAGGTGGCGGGGAGCTGTTTTTT. The V call is TRBV29-1, the J call TRBJ2-2; tentative D call: TRBD2 (5 bases). This CDR3 region has 14 residues. Trimming stripped 6 bases from V and 7 bases from J, with 18 bases between. Germline assignment: CDR1 SQVTM and CDR2 ANQGSEA.

The genes are TRBV4-1 and TRBJ2-3; 8 bases are a match to TRBD2. The germline V gene encodes CDR1 MGHRA and CDR2 YSYEKL. The J segment lost 2 bases and the V segment lost 2 bases, leaving 9 bases of the junction unmatched. The CDR3 spans 17 residues. In DNA, the CDR3 is TGCGCCAGCAGCCAACCCCGGGGGGGCCTTCCCACAGATACGCAGTATTTT. Protein: CASSQPRGGLPTDTQYF.